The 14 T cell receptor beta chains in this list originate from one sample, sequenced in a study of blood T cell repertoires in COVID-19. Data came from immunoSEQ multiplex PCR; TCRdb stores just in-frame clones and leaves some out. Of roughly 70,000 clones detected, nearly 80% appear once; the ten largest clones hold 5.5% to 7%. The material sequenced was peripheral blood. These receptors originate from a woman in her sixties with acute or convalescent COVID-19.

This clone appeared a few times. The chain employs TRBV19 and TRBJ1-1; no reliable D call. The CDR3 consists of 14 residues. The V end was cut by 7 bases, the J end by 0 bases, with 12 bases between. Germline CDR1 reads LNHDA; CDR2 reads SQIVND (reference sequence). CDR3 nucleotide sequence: TGTGCCAGTAATAGCGTGGGGATGAACACTGAAGCTTTCTTT. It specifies CASNSVGMNTEAFF. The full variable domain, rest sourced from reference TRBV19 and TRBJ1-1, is DGGITQSPKYLFRKEGQNVTLSCEQNLNHDAMYWYRQDPGQGLRLIYYSQIVNDFQKGDIAEGYSVSREKKESFPLTVTSAQKNPTAFYLCASNSVGMNTEAFFGQGTRLTVV.

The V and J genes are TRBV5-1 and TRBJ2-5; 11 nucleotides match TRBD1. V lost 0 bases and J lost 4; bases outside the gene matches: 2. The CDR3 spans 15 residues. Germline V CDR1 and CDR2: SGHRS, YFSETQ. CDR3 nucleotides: TGCGCCAGCAGCTTGGGAGGGACAGGGGGAGAGACCCAGTACTTC. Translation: CASSLGGTGGETQYF.

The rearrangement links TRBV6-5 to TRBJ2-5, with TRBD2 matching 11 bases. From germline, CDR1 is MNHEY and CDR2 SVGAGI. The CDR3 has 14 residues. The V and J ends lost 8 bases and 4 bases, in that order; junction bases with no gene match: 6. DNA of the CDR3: TGTGCCAGCCAATCGACTAGCGGGGCAGAGACCCAGTACTTC. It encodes CASQSTSGAETQYF.

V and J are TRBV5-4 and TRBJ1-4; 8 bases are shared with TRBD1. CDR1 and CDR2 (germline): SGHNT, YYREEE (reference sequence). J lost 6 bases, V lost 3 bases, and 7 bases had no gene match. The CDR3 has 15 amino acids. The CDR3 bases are TGTGCCAGCAGCTCGTCCGGGACAGGTTATGAAAAACTGTTTTTT. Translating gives CASSSSGTGYEKLFF. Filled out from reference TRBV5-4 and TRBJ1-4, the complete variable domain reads ETGVTQSPTHLIKTRGQQVTLRCSSQSGHNTVSWYQQALGQGPQFIFQYYREEENGRGNFPPRFSGLQFPNYSSELNVNALELDDSALYLCASSSSGTGYEKLFFGSGTQLSVL.

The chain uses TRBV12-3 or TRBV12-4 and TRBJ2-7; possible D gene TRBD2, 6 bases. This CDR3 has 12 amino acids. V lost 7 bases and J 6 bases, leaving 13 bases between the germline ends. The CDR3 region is CASTLVGGEQYF. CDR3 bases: TGTGCCAGCACTCTGGTGGGGGGCGAGCAGTACTTC.

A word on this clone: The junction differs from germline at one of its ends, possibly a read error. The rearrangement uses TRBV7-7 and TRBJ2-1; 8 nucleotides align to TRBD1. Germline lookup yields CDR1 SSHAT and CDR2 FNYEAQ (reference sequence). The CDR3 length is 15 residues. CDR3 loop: CASSSGDRRNNEQFF. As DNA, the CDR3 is TGTGCTAGCAGCTCCGGGGACAGGAGGAACAATGAGCAGTTCTTC.

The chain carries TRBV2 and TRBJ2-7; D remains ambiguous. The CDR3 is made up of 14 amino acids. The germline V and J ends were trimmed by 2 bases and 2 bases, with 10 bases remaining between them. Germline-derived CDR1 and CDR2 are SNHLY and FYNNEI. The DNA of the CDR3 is TGTGCCAGCAGTGAATCGCGAGCGACCTACGAGCAGTACTTC. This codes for CASSESRATYEQYF. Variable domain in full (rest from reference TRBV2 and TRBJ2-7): EPEVTQTPSHQVTQMGQEVILRCVPISNHLYFYWYRQILGQKVEFLVSFYNNEISEKSEIFDDQFSVERPDGSNFTLKIRSTKLEDSAMYFCASSESRATYEQYFGPGTRLTVT.

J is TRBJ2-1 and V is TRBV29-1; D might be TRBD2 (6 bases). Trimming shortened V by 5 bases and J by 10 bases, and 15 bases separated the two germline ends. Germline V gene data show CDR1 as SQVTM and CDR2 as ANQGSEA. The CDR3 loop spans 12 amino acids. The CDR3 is CSVHSGEDEQFF. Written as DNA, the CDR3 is TGCAGCGTTCATAGCGGAGAAGACGAGCAGTTCTTC.

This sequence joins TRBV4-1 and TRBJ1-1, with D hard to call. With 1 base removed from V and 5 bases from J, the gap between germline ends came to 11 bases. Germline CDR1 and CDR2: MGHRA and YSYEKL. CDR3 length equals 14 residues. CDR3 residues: CASSQASPGTEAFF. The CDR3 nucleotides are TGCGCCAGCAGCCAAGCCTCCCCGGGGACTGAAGCTTTCTTT.

The CDR3 DNA reads as TGTGCCAGCAGCCAAAACGAGGGGGGGCAAGAGACCCAGTACTTC. Protein sequence: CASSQNEGGQETQYF. This rearrangement joins TRBV4-2 to TRBJ2-5; maybe TRBD2 (7 bases). CDR1 is LGHNA and CDR2 is YNFKEQ in the germline V gene. This CDR3 has 15 residues. The V gene lost 2 bases and the J gene lost 2 bases, with 12 bases spanning the gap.

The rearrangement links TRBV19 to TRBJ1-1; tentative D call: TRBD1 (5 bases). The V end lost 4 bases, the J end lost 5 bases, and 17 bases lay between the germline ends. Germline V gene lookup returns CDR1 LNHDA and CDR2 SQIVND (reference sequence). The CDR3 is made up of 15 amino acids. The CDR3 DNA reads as TGTGCCAGTAGTACCCGGAGGGGTCCGGAGACTGAAGCTTTCTTT. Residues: CASSTRRGPETEAFF.

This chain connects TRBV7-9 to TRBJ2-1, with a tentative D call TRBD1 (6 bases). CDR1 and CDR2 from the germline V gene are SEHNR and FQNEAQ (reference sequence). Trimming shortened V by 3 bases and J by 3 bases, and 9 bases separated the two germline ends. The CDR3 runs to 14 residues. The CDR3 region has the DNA TGTGCCAGCAGCTTCCAGGGGCACTACAATGAGCAGTTCTTC. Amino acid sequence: CASSFQGHYNEQFF.

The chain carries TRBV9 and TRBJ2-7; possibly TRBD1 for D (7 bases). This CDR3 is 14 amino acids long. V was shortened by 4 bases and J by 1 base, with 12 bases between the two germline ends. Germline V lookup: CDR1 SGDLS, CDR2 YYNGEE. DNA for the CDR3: TGTGCCAGCAGCTCAGGGGGGATATCCTACGAGCAGTACTTC. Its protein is CASSSGGISYEQYF.

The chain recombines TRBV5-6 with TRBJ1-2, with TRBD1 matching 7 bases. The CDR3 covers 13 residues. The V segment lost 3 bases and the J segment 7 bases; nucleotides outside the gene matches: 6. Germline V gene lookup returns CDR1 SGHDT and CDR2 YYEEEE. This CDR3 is CASSSDRRGGYTF. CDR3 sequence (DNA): TGTGCCAGCAGCTCGGACAGGCGGGGTGGCTACACCTTC.